This T cell receptor beta chain was recovered during a study of T cell responses to AZD1222 COVID-19 vaccine. Background on the study: Investigators merged groups given second doses at roughly 4 or roughly 12 weeks.

Some clones are missing from TCRdb's copy, which holds only in-frame ones; the method was immunoSEQ multiplex PCR. Counted here are roughly 100,000 clones, around 91% occurring once; the ten biggest clones make up around 4.8%. V was cut by 3 bases and J by 6 bases, with 14 bases left in between. The length of the CDR3 is 14 residues. The germline V gene has CDR1 KGHSH and CDR2 LQKENI. This clone was recorded once. Sequenced here: peripheral blood, sampled on day 0 of AZD1222 vaccination. The source is an adult in good health. V gene TRBV18 combines with J gene TRBJ2-5; the D is unclear. This CDR3 reads CASSPPGQMKTQYF. The CDR3 DNA follows: TGTGCCAGCTCACCGCCCGGCCAGATGAAGACCCAGTACTTC. The full variable domain, rest sourced from reference TRBV18 and TRBJ2-5, is NAGVMQNPRHLVRRRGQEARLRCSPMKGHSHVYWYRQLPEEGLKFMVYLQKENIIDESGMPKERFSAEFPKEGPSILRIQQVVRGDSAAYFCASSPPGQMKTQYFGPGTRLLVL.